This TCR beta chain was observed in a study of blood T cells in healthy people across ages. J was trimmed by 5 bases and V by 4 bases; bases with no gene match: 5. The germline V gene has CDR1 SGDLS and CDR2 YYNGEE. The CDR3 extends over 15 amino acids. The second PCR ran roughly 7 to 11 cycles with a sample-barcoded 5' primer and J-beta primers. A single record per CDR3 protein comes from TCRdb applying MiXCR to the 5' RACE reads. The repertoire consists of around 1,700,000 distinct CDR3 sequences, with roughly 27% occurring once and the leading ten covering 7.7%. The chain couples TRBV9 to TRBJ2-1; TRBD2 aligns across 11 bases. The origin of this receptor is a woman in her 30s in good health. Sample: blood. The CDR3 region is CASSLAGGMNNEQFF. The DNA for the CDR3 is TGTGCCAGCAGCCTAGCGGGGGGCATGAACAATGAGCAGTTCTTC.